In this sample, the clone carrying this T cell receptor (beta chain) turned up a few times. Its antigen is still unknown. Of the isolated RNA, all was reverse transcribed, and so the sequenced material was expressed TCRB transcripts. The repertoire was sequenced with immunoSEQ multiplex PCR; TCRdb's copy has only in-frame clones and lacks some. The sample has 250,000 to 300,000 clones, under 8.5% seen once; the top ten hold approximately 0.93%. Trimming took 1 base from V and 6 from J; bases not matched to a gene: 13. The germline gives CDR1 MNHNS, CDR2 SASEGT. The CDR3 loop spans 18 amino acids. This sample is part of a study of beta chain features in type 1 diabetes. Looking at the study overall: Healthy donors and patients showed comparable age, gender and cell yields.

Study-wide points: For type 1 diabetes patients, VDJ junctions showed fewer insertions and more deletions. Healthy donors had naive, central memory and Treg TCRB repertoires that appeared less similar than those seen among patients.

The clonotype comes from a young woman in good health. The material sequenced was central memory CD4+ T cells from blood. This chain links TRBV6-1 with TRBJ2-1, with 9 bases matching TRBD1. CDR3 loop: CASSEEYRWTGELNEQFF. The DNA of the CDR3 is TGTGCCAGCAGTGAAGAGTACAGGTGGACAGGGGAGCTCAATGAGCAGTTCTTC.